This entry lists 7 T cell receptor beta chains sequenced from one sample in a study of a mutant IDH1 vaccine in newly diagnosed glioma. Sequencing used immunoSEQ multiplex PCR; TCRdb keeps in-frame clones, though not all of them. The sample includes tens of thousands of clones, about three quarters of them seen just once. Regarding time point: week 23, last vaccination. The investigators gave 300 ug of mutant IDH1 20-mer peptide in each vaccine dose, together with topical imiquimod. These receptors have no identified antigens. Material: PBMCs, obtained from a glioma patient whose treatment included an IDH1 peptide vaccine. These TCRs come from a woman aged 40 to 55 with glioma. Some clones in this sample may be carry-over from other donors' samples.

This sequence joins TRBV7-9 and TRBJ1-2, with D possibly being TRBD1 (5 bases). Germline assignment: CDR1 SEHNR and CDR2 FQNEAQ (reference sequence). The CDR3 sequence is 14 residues long. V was clipped by 1 base and J by 8 bases, with 14 bases between them. The CDR3 region is CASSLVGTQGGYTF. CDR3 DNA sequence: TGTGCCAGCAGCTTAGTCGGTACCCAGGGAGGCTACACCTTC.

Here the CDR3 DNA reads TGTGCCAGCAGCTTAGTTGGACGCCTCCAAGAGACCCAGTACTTC. Translation: CASSLVGRLQETQYF. V is TRBV11-2 and J is TRBJ2-5; D unresolved. Germline V gene data show CDR1 as SGHAT and CDR2 as FQNNGV. CDR3 length: 15 residues. Trimming removed 1 base at V and 1 base at J, with 10 bases between. Using reference TRBV11-2 and TRBJ2-5 for the parts outside the CDR3, the full variable domain is EAGVAQSPRYKIIEKRQSVAFWCNPISGHATLYWYQQILGQGPKLLIQFQNNGVVDDSQLPKDRFSAERLKGVDSTLKIQPAKLEDSAVYLCASSLVGRLQETQYFGPGTRLLVL.

This chain joins TRBV6-1 and TRBJ2-7, with 8 bases lining up with TRBD2. This CDR3 has 14 amino acids. The germline V gene encodes CDR1 MNHNS and CDR2 SASEGT. V trimming: 6 bases; J trimming: 2 bases; junction bases outside the gene matches: 6. The DNA of the CDR3 is TGTGCCAGCAGCCCTCGGGGGGGCCCCTACGAGCAGTACTTC. As protein: CASSPRGGPYEQYF.

This chain joins TRBV15 and TRBJ1-5; D gene unclear. CDR1 and CDR2 from the germline V gene are LNHNV and YYDKDF (reference sequence). The CDR3 contains 12 residues. V gave up 5 bases and J gave up 0 bases, with 2 bases separating them. The CDR3 DNA reads as TGTGCCACCAGCCATAGCAATCAGCCCCAGCATTTT. Amino acids: CATSHSNQPQHF.

The gene calls are TRBV19 and TRBJ2-1, with 7 bases that match TRBD2. Germline assignment: CDR1 LNHDA and CDR2 SQIVND (reference sequence). The CDR3 extends over 15 amino acids. V lost 6 bases to trimming and J lost 0 bases; unmatched junction nucleotides: 5. CDR3 sequence reads: CASRERGPSYNEQFF. CDR3 sequence (DNA): TGTGCCAGTAGAGAGCGGGGACCCTCCTACAATGAGCAGTTCTTC.

This clone has ten or more counts. The chain's CDR3 is CASSPVPIGELFF. The CDR3 coding sequence is TGTGCCAGCTCACCCGTCCCGATCGGGGAGCTGTTTTTT. This chain joins TRBV18 and TRBJ2-2, with D unclear. Per germline, CDR1 KGHSH and CDR2 LQKENI. With 3 bases removed from V and 7 bases from J, the gap between germline ends came to 9 bases. The length of the CDR3 is 13 residues.

The genes are TRBV7-8 and TRBJ2-7; no firm D call. V was cut by 0 bases and J by 3 bases, with 3 bases left in between. The CDR3 is 12 amino acids. CDR1 and CDR2 from the germline V gene are SGHVS and FQNEAQ. The CDR3 loop is CASSLAVYEQYF. CDR3 nucleotides: TGTGCCAGCAGCTTAGCCGTCTACGAGCAGTACTTC.